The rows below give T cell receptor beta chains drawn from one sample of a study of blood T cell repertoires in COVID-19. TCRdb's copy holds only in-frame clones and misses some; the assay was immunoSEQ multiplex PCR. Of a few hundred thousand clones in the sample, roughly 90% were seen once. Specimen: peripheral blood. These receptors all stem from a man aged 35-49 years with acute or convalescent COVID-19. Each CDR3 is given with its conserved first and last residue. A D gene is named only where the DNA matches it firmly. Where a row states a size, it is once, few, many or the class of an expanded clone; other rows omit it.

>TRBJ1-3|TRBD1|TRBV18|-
CASSPRQQGSGNTIYF
TGTGCCAGCTCACCGCGCCAACAGGGGTCTGGAAACACCATATATTTT
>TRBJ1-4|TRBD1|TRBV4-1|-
CASSHRGQEPNEKLFF
TGCGCCAGCAGCCATCGGGGACAGGAGCCCAATGAAAAACTGTTTTTT
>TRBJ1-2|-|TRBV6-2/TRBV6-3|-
CASSPRGGGLDGYTF
TGTGCCAGCAGTCCCCGCGGGGGGGGCCTGGATGGCTACACCTTC
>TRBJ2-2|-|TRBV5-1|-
CASSLVQTNTGELFF
TGCGCCAGCAGCTTGGTGCAGACGAACACCGGGGAGCTGTTTTTT
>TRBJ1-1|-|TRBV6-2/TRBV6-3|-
CASSRTSEAFF
TGTGCCAGCAGCCGGACTTCTGAAGCTTTCTTT
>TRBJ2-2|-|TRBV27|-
CASSLRGGGAFGELFF
TGTGCCAGCAGTTTACGTGGTGGGGGGGCTTTCGGGGAGCTGTTTTTT
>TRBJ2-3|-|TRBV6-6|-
CASSYSRGGPDTQYF
TGTGCCAGCAGTTACTCGAGGGGGGGGCCAGATACGCAGTATTTT
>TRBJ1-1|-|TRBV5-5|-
CASSMNPGVTEAFF
TGTGCCAGCAGCATGAATCCGGGGGTCACTGAAGCTTTCTTT
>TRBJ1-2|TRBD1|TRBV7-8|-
CASSLGTGGFYGYTF
TGTGCCAGCAGCTTAGGAACAGGGGGCTTCTATGGCTACACCTTC
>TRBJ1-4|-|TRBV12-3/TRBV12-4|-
CASSLVQNEKLFF
TGTGCCAGCAGTTTGGTCCAGAATGAAAAACTGTTTTTT
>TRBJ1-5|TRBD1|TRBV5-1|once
CASSLAGQGVNQPQHF
TGCGCCAGCAGCTTGGCCGGACAGGGGGTGAATCAGCCCCAGCATTTT
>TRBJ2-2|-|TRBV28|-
CAAGPSTGELFF
TGTGCCGCGGGGCCGTCCACCGGGGAGCTGTTTTTT
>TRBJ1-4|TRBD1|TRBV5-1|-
CASSPGTAGEKLFF
TGCGCCAGCAGCCCCGGGACAGCTGGCGAAAAACTGTTTTTT
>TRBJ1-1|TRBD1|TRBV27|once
CASKIQGLWDTEAFF
TGTGCCAGCAAGATACAGGGGCTCTGGGACACTGAAGCTTTCTTT
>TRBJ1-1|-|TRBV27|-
CASSKTATMNTEAFF
TGTGCCAGCAGTAAGACAGCAACCATGAACACTGAAGCTTTCTTT
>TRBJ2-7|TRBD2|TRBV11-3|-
CASSFTAGGPYEQYF
TGTGCCAGCAGCTTCACGGCGGGGGGCCCCTACGAGCAGTACTTC
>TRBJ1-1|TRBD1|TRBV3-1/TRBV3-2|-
CASSLIDRGYTEAFF
TGTGCCAGCAGCCTGATTGACAGGGGATACACTGAAGCTTTCTTT
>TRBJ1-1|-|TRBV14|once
CASSQVSGSTAFF
TGTGCCAGCAGCCAAGTCTCTGGGAGTACAGCTTTCTTT
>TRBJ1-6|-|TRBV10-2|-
CASSATKGDSPLHF
TGCGCCAGCAGTGCCACTAAGGGAGATTCACCCCTCCACTTT
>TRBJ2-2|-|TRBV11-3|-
CASSTMGCWPCLGELFF
TGTGCCAGCAGCACTATGGGTTGTTGGCCCTGCCTCGGGGAGCTGTTTTTT
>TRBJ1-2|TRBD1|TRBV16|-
CASSPDRGYTF
TGTGCCAGCAGCCCAGACAGGGGTTACACCTTC
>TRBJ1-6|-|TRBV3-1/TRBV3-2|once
CASSQGVDSSPLHF
TGTGCCAGCAGCCAAGGGGTAGACTCTTCACCCCTCCACTTT
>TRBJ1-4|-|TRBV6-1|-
CASSDETGKYEKLFF
TGTGCCAGCAGTGATGAAACCGGGAAATATGAAAAACTGTTTTTT
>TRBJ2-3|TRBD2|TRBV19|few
CASSLTSGVTDTQYF
TGTGCCAGTAGTCTGACTAGCGGGGTCACAGATACGCAGTATTTT
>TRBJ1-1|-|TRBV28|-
CASSFQRNTEAFF
TGTGCCAGCAGTTTTCAGCGGAACACTGAAGCTTTCTTT
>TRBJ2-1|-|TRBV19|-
CASSIRLYSYNEQFF
TGTGCCAGTAGTATAAGACTATACTCCTACAATGAGCAGTTCTTC
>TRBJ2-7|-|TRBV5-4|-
CASSLWSDYEQYF
TGTGCCAGCAGCTTGTGGAGCGATTACGAGCAGTACTTC
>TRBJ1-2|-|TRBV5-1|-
CASSAGPTNYGYTF
TGCGCCAGCAGCGCGGGTCCGACAAACTATGGCTACACCTTC
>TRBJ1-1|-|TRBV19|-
CASSPNRDTRDTEAFF
TGTGCCAGTAGCCCCAACCGGGACACCCGAGACACTGAAGCTTTCTTT
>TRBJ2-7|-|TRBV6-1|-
CASSVQISAREYEQYF
TGTGCCAGCAGTGTGCAGATTTCGGCCAGGGAATACGAGCAGTACTTC